The source of this T cell receptor beta chain is a study of read filtering for tumor transcriptome and immune sequencing (dated by TCRdb to 2020 to 2022). About the study as a whole: Of the patients in the cohort, 17 were male and 14 to 15 were female, and their mean age was approximately 70 years, with a range of about 40 to 85. A main aim was a read-filtering strategy for immune repertoire data, specifically whether clonotypes supported by a single read should be removed. Whole-transcriptome libraries were prepared with the TruSeq RNA Access Library Prep Kit after DNase treatment. Using the same bone marrow samples, the study compared TCR repertoires obtained by targeted immune repertoire sequencing with those obtained by bulk whole-transcriptome sequencing. Under revised international staging, roughly 8 patients fell into R-ISS I, more than 15 into R-ISS II and roughly 7 into R-ISS III. TCR-region mapped reads per sample ranged from about 3.5 to 10.27 million with IR-seq versus only roughly 75 to 1273 with RNA-seq. Study-wide conclusions, independent of this receptor: The correlation between IR-seq and RNA-seq shared clonotype proportions was increased by removal of single-read clonotypes. Compared with RNA-seq, IR-seq captured clonotypes at much greater depth and more reliably, and a smaller IR-seq throughput was enough to identify most of the shared clonotypes. The sorted CD138-negative fraction was a mixed bone marrow immune population, not purified T cells. In IR-seq, single-read clonotypes were around four fifths of clonotypes but roughly 3.2% of total reads; in RNA-seq they were 60% to 75% of clonotypes and 35% to 50% of reads.

The CDR3 spans 12 residues, from the cysteine through the phenylalanine. Solely the CDR3 DNA is kept, with 36 bases framed from the first base. V is reduced by 0 bases and J by 5 bases, leaving a spacing of 5 bases between them. Reading the germline V gene (reference sequence) gives CDR1 DFQATT and CDR2 SNEGSKA. Bone marrow was sampled from every patient at the time of active disease. Ficoll-Hypaque density gradient centrifugation was used to isolate the bone marrow mononuclear cells. Myeloma plasma cells were removed and CD138-negative cells were collected by negative selection after labeling with CD138 magnetic microbeads on a MACS separator. The purity of the isolated cells was checked by flow cytometry with CD138 antibodies on an Attune NxT. TRIzol reagent was used to extract total RNA, which was then quantified with a NanoDrop spectrophotometer. For each patient, paired RNA-seq and IR-seq were run on the CD138-negative bone marrow sample from that patient.

TCR libraries were built from roughly 370 ng RNA with the Immunoverse kit, using molecular barcoded adaptors covering alpha/delta and beta/gamma chains. TCR library preparation used the same RNA that was used for transcriptome sequencing. TCR libraries were sequenced on an Illumina HiSeq 4000 with 2 x 150 cycles. The authors' pipeline ran thus. Using MiXCR, which included quality filtering and error correction, TCR reads were aligned to human V, D, J and C references and then assembled into CDR3 clonotypes. The tcR package in R was used to analyze clonotype counts and gene usage diversity. For inspection of raw mapping reads, RNA-seq reads were mapped by STAR aligner version 2.5.3a onto GRCh37 of the human genome. IR-seq fastq files were randomly downsampled with Seqtk 1.3 to test the effect of sequencing depth on detected clonotypes. TCRdb took the public reads, trimmed them with fastp at Q25, ran MiXCR for clone calling and kept in-frame beta chains. Rows are combined by CDR3 protein, so each entry shows the most common genes and DNA. These V and J calls originate from TCRdb's pipeline instead of the authors' own analysis. Recorded for this sample are 39,000 or so distinct CDR3 sequences; under 15% of them occurred a single time. The biggest ten clones account for 30% of the sample.

This clonotype was seen at least ten times. It lacks a known antigen. It has no much larger one-base neighbor in the sample; base qualities were not kept. The sample was a population of CD138-negative cells sorted from bone marrow. The cell subset or site label corresponds to: bone marrow mononuclear cells depleted of CD138+ plasma/myeloma cells by negative magnetic selection. The TCR originated in a donor aged 40 or over with multiple myeloma. This chain is built from TRBV20-1 and TRBJ2-1; too little of a D gene remains to name it. The CDR3 in this case is CSARDLNNEQFF. The sequenced DNA is TGCAGTGCTAGAGATCTTAACAATGAGCAGTTCTTC.